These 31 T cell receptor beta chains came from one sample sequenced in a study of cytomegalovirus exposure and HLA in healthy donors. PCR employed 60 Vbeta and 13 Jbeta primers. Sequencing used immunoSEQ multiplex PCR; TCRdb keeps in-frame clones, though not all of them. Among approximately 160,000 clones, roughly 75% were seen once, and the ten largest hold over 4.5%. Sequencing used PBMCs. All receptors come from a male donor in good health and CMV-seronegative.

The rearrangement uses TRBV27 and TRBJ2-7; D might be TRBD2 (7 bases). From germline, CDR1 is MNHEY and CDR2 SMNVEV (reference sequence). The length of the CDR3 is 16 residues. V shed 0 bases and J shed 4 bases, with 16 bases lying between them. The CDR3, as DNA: TGTGCCAGCAGTTTATCCCTGAGGGGGGGGAATTACGAGCAGTACTTC. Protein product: CASSLSLRGGNYEQYF.

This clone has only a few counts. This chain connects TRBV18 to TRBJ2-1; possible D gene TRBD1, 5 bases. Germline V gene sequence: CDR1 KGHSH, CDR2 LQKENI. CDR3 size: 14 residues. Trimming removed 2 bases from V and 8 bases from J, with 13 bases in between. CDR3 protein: CASSPVGQGDEQFF. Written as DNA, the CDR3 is TGTGCCAGCTCACCAGTCGGGCAGGGCGATGAGCAGTTCTTC.

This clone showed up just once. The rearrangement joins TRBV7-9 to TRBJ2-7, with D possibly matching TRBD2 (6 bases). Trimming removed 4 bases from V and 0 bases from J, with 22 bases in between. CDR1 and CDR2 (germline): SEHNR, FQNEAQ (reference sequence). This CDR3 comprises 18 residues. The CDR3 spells CASSSGDSSPYSSYEQYF. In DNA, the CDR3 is TGTGCCAGCAGCTCGGGGGACTCCTCGCCCTACAGCTCCTACGAGCAGTACTTC.

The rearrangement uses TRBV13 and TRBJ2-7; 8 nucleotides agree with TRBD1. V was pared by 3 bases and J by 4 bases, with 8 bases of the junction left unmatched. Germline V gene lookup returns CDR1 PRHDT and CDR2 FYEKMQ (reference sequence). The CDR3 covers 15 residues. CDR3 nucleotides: TGTGCCAGCAGCTTTTCTGGACAGGGTATTTACGAGCAGTACTTC. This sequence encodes CASSFSGQGIYEQYF.

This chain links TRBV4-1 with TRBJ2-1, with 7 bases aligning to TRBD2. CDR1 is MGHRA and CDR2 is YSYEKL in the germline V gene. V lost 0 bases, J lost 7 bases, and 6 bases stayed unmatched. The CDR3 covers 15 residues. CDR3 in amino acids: CASSQDGGGRNEQFF. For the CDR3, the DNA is TGCGCCAGCAGCCAAGATGGGGGGGGAAGAAATGAGCAGTTCTTC.

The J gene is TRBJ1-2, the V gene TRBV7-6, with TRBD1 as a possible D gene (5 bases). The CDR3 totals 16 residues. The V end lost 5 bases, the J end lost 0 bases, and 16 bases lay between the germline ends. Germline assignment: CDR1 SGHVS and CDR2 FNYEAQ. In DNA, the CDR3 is TGTGCCAGCAGCCCGCTGGCCGGGGGGTCTAACTATGGCTACACCTTC. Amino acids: CASSPLAGGSNYGYTF.

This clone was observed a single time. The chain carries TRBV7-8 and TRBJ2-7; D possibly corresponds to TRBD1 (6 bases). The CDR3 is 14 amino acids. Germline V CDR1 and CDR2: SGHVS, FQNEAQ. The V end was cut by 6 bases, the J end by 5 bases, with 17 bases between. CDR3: CASRDRGGSHEQYF. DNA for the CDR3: TGTGCCAGCAGGGATCGAGGGGGATCCCACGAGCAGTACTTC.

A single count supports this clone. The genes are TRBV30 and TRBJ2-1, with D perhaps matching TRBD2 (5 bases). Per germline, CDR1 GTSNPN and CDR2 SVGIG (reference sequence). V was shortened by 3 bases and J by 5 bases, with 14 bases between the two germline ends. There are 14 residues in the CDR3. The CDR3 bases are TGTGCCTGGAGGGAGGATCTTATTCACAATGAGCAGTTCTTC. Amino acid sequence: CAWREDLIHNEQFF.

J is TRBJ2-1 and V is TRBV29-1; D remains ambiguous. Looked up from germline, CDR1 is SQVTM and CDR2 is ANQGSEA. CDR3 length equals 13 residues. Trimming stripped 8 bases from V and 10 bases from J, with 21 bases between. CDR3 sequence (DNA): TGCAGCTTCAAACAGACAAATCGTGGGGAGCAGTTCTTC. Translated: CSFKQTNRGEQFF.

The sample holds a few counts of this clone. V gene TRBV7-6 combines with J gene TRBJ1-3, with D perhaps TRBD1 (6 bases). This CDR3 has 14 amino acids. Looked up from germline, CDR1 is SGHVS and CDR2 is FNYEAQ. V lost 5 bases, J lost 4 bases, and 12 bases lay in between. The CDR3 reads CASSLQGWGNTIYF. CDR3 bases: TGTGCCAGCAGCCTACAGGGTTGGGGAAACACCATATATTTT.

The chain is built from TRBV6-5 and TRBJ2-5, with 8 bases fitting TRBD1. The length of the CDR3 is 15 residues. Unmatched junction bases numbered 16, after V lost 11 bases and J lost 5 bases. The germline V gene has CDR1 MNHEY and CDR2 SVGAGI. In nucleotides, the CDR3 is TGTGCCGCCTATGAACCAGGGGGCATGGGGGAGACCCAGTACTTC. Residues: CAAYEPGGMGETQYF.

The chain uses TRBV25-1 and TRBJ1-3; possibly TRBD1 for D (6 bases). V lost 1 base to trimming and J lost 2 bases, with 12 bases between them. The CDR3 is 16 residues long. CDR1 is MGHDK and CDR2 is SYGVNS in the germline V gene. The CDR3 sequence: CASSESVAGAGNTIYF. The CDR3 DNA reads TGTGCCAGCAGTGAATCGGTGGCAGGGGCTGGAAACACCATATATTTT.

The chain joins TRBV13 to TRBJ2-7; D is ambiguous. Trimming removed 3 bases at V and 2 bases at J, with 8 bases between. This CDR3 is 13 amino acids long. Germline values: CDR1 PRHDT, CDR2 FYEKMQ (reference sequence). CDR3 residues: CASSLNYPYEQYF. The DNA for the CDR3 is TGTGCCAGCAGCTTGAACTACCCCTACGAGCAGTACTTC.

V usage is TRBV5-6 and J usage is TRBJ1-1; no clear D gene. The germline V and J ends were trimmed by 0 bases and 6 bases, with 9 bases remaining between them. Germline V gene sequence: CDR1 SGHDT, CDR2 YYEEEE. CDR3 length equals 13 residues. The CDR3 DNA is TGTGCCAGCAGCTTGGGAGGGAAGGCTGAAGCTTTCTTT. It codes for CASSLGGKAEAFF.

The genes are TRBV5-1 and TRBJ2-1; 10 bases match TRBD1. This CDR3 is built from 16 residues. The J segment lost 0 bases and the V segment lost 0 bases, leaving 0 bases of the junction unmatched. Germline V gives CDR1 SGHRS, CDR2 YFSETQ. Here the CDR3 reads CASSLGTGGSYNEQFF. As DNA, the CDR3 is TGCGCCAGCAGCTTGGGGACAGGGGGCTCCTACAATGAGCAGTTCTTC.

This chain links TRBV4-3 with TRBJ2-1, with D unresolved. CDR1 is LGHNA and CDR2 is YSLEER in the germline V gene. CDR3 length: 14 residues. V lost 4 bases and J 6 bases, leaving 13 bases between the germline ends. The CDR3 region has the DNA TGCGCCAGCAGCCCGATCGCTACGAGCAATGAGCAGTTCTTC. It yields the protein CASSPIATSNEQFF.

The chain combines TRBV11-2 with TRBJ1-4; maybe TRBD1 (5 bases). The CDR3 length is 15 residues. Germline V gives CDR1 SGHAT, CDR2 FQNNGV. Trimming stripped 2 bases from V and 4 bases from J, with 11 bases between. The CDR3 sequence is CASSLSRRVNEKLFF. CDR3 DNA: TGTGCCAGCAGCTTATCCCGCAGGGTTAATGAAAAACTGTTTTTT.

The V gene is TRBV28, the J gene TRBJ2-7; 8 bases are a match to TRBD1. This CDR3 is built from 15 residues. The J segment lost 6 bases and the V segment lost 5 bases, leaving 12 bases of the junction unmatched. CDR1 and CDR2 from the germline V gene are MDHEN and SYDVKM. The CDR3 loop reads CASSTPGQGRGEQYF. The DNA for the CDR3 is TGTGCCAGCAGTACCCCTGGACAGGGAAGGGGCGAGCAGTACTTC.

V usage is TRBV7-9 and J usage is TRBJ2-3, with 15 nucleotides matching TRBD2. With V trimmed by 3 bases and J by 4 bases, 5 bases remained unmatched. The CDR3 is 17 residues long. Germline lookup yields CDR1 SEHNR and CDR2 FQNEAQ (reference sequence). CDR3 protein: CASSFGLAGGRADTQYF. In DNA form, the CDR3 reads TGTGCCAGCAGCTTCGGACTAGCGGGGGGGCGGGCAGATACGCAGTATTTT.

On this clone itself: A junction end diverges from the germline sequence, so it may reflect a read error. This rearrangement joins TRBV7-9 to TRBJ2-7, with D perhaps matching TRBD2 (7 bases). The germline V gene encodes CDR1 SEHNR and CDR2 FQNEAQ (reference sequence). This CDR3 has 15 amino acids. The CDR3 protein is CSSSLEGGLYYEQYF. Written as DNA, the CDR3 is TGTTCCAGCAGCTTAGAAGGGGGACTATACTACGAGCAGTACTTC.

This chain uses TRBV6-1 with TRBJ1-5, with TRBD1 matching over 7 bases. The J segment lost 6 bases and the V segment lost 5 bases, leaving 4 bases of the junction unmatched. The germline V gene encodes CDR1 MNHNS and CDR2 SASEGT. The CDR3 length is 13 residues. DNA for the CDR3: TGTGCCAGCAGTCCGACAGGGACTCAGCCCCAGCATTTT. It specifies CASSPTGTQPQHF.

The CDR3 spells CAWTWGPNTEAFF. CDR3 nucleotide sequence: TGTGCCTGGACGTGGGGGCCGAACACTGAAGCTTTCTTT. The V call is TRBV30, the J call TRBJ1-1; tentatively, D is TRBD1 (6 bases). Trimming cost V 4 bases and J 1 base, with 10 bases left between them. The CDR3 is made up of 13 amino acids. Per the germline V gene, CDR1 is GTSNPN and CDR2 is SVGIG (reference sequence).

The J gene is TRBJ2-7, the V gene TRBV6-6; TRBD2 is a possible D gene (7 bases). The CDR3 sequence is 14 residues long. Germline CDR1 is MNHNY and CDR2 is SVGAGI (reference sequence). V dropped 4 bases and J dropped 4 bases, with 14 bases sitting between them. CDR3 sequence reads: CASSFGGGPYEQYF. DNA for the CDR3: TGTGCCAGCAGTTTCGGCGGGGGCCCTTACGAGCAGTACTTC.

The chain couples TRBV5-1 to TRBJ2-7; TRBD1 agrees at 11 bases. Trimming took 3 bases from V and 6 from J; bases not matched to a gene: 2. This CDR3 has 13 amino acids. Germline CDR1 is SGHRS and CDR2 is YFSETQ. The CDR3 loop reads CASSSGTGGEQYF. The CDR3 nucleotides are TGCGCCAGCAGCTCCGGGACAGGGGGCGAGCAGTACTTC. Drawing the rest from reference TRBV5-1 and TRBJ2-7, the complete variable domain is KAGVTQTPRYLIKTRGQQVTLSCSPISGHRSVSWYQQTPGQGLQFLFEYFSETQRNKGNFPGRFSGRQFSNSRSEMNVSTLELGDSALYLCASSSGTGGEQYFGPGTRLTVT.

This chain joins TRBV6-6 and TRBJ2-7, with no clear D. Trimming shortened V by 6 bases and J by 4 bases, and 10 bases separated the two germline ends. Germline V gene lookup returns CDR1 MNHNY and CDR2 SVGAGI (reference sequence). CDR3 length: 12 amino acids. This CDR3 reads CASRALSYEQYF. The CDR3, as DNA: TGTGCCAGCAGGGCCCTGTCTTACGAGCAGTACTTC.

The CDR3 DNA follows: TGTGCCAGCAGCTTAGGGACAGGTCGTCAAAAACTGTTTTTT. Amino acids: CASSLGTGRQKLFF. V gene TRBV7-6 combines with J gene TRBJ1-4; TRBD1 matches at 7 bases. This CDR3 region has 14 residues. Losses at the gene ends were 1 base for V and 9 bases for J; bases not matched to a gene: 5. Germline V gene sequence: CDR1 SGHVS, CDR2 FNYEAQ.

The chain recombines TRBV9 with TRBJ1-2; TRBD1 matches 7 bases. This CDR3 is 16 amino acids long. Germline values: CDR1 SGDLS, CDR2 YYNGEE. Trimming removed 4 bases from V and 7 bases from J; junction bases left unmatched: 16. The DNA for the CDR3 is TGTGCCAGCAGCTCCCGTCTCCAAGACAGGGTCAGTGGCTACACCTTC. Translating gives CASSSRLQDRVSGYTF.

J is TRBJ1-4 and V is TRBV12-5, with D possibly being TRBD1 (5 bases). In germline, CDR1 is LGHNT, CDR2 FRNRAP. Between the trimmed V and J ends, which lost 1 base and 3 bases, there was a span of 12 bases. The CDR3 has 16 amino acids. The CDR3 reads CASGLAQGRANEKLFF. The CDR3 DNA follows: TGTGCTAGTGGTTTGGCTCAGGGAAGGGCTAATGAAAAACTGTTTTTT. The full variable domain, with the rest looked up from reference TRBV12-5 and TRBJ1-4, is DARVTQTPRHKVTEMGQEVTMRCQPILGHNTVFWYRQTMMQGLELLAYFRNRAPLDDSGMPKDRFSAEMPDATLATLKIQPSEPRDSAVYFCASGLAQGRANEKLFFGSGTQLSVL.

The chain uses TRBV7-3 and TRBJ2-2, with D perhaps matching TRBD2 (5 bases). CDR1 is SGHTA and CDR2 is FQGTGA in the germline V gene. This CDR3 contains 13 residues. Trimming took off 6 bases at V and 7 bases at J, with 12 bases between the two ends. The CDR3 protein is CASSLSAGGELFF. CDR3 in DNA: TGTGCCAGCAGTTTATCCGCGGGCGGGGAGCTGTTTTTT. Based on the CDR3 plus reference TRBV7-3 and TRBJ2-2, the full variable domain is GAGVSQTPSNKVTEKGKYVELRCDPISGHTALYWYRQSLGQGPEFLIYFQGTGAADDSGLPNDRFFAVRPEGSVSTLKIQRTERGDSAVYLCASSLSAGGELFFGEGSRLTVL.

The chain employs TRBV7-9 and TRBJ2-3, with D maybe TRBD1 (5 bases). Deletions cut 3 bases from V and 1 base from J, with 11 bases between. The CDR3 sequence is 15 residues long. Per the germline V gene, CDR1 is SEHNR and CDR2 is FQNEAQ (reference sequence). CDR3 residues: CASSFQGGGTDTQYF. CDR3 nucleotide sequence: TGTGCCAGCAGCTTTCAGGGTGGGGGCACAGATACGCAGTATTTT.

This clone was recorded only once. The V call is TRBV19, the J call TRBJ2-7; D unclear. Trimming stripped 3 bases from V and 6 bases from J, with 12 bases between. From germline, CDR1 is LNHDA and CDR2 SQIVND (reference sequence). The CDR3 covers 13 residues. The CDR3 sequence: CASSIASATEQYF. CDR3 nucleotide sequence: TGTGCCAGTAGTATTGCAAGCGCCACCGAGCAGTACTTC.